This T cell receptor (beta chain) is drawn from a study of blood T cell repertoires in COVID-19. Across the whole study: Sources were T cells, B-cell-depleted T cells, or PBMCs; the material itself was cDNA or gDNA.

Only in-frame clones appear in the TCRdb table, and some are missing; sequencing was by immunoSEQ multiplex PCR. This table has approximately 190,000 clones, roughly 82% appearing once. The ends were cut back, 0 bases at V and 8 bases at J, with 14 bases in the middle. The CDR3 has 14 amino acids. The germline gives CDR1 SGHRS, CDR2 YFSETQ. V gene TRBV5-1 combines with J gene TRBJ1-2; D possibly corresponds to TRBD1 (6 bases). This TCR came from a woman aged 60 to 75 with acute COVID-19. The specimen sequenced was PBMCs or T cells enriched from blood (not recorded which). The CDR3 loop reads CASSLEWDKRGYTF. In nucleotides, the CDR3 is TGCGCCAGCAGCTTGGAGTGGGACAAGAGGGGCTACACCTTC.